A single sample gave rise to the 7 T cell receptor beta chains below, sequenced in a study of CD8+ T cells in alopecia areata. Sample treatment: oral pan-JAK inhibitor, 5-10 mg twice daily. RNA extraction was followed by reverse transcription into cDNA, which acted as the sequencing template. Assay: immunoSEQ multiplex PCR; the TCRdb copy retains only in-frame clones and omits some. The sample includes 200,000 to 250,000 clones, less than 45% seen only once; the top ten take approximately 2.4%. Specimen: CD4+ T cells sorted from blood, collected between weeks 36 and 40, from a patient treated with tofacitinib. The receptors were gathered from a human donor with alopecia areata.

This clone occurred a few times. This sequence joins TRBV5-1 and TRBJ2-7, with D perhaps TRBD1 or TRBD2 (5 bases each). Germline values: CDR1 SGHRS, CDR2 YFSETQ. The length of the CDR3 is 14 residues. Trimming took off 5 bases at V and 5 bases at J, with 17 bases between the two ends. The CDR3 region has the DNA TGCGCCAGCAGATTTAATGCAGGGACCCACGAGCAGTACTTC. It specifies CASRFNAGTHEQYF.

The rearrangement joins TRBV30 to TRBJ2-7; D not resolved. Germline CDR1 and CDR2: GTSNPN and SVGIG (reference sequence). This CDR3 contains 15 residues. The ends were cut back, 2 bases at V and 0 bases at J, with 14 bases in the middle. The CDR3 nucleotides are TGTGCCTGGAGTCGCTTGCGGTTCCACTCCTACGAGCAGTACTTC. It translates to CAWSRLRFHSYEQYF.

The rearrangement joins TRBV19 to TRBJ1-2, with D perhaps TRBD1 (5 bases). The CDR3 contains 13 residues. CDR1 LNHDA and CDR2 SQIVND come from the germline V gene (reference sequence). Trimming left V 7 bases short and J 4 bases short, with 13 bases between. CDR3: CASTVEGRYGYTF. The CDR3 DNA reads TGTGCCAGTACGGTCGAGGGACGCTATGGCTACACCTTC.

The sample holds a few counts of this clone. The rearrangement uses TRBV10-3 and TRBJ1-2; D may be TRBD1 (5 bases). V lost 6 bases and J 0 bases, leaving 14 bases between the germline ends. Per germline, CDR1 ENHRY and CDR2 SYGVKD. The CDR3 loop spans 15 amino acids. CDR3 region: CAISGTSNANYGYTF. The DNA for the CDR3 is TGTGCCATCAGCGGGACCTCAAACGCTAACTATGGCTACACCTTC.

The rearrangement links TRBV5-1 to TRBJ2-1; perhaps TRBD2 as D (6 bases). The CDR3 contains 14 residues. V was trimmed by 4 bases and J by 10 bases, leaving 18 bases between them. Germline assignment: CDR1 SGHRS and CDR2 YFSETQ. CDR3 nucleotide sequence: TGCGCCAGCAGCCGTGGGTTGGAGGGTCAGGAGCAGTTCTTC. Translating it yields CASSRGLEGQEQFF.

This clone was found a few times. This chain joins TRBV7-3 and TRBJ2-3; 10 bases fit TRBD2. With 5 bases clipped from V and 4 bases from J, the junction kept 12 bases outside the gene matches. Germline V gene lookup returns CDR1 SGHTA and CDR2 FQGTGA. The CDR3 runs 17 residues. CDR3 in amino acids: CASSQSGASGRPDTQYF. CDR3 nucleotide sequence: TGTGCCAGCAGCCAATCTGGGGCTAGCGGGAGACCAGATACGCAGTATTTT.

This chain joins TRBV7-2 and TRBJ2-3; 7 nucleotides match TRBD2. There are 16 residues in the CDR3. Germline CDR1 reads SGHTA; CDR2 reads FQGNSA. J lost 6 bases, V lost 5 bases, and 14 bases had no gene match. CDR3 protein: CASSPRETLYEDTQYF. The CDR3 DNA reads TGTGCCAGCAGCCCGCGGGAGACCCTATACGAGGATACGCAGTATTTT.